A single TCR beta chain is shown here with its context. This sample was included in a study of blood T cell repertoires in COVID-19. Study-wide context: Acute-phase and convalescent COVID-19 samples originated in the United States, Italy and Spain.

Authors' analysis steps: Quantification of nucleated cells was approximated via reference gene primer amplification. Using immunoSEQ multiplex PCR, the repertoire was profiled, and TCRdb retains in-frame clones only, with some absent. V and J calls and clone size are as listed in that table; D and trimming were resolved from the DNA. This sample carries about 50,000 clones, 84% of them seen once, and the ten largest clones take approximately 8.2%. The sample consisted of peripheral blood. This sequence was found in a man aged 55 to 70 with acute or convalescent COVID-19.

The CDR3 spells CASSPLRDRGHYGYTF. The CDR3 region has the DNA TGTGCCAGCAGCCCCCTCCGGGACAGGGGGCACTATGGCTACACCTTC. This rearrangement joins TRBV11-2 to TRBJ1-2, with TRBD1 matching 12 bases. This CDR3 contains 16 residues. Germline V gene sequence: CDR1 SGHAT, CDR2 FQNNGV. Trimming cost V 5 bases and J 3 bases; bases outside gene matches: 7. Full variable domain (missing parts from reference TRBV11-2 and TRBJ1-2): EAGVAQSPRYKIIEKRQSVAFWCNPISGHATLYWYQQILGQGPKLLIQFQNNGVVDDSQLPKDRFSAERLKGVDSTLKIQPAKLEDSAVYLCASSPLRDRGHYGYTFGSGTRLTVV.